This TCR beta chain was observed in a study of blood T cells in healthy people across ages (dated by TCRdb to 2013 to 2016). Study-level background: In model experiments, template switching captured roughly one uniquely barcoded TCR beta cDNA molecule for every two T cells. Using deep sequencing normalized with unique cDNA molecular identifiers, the study measured how TCR beta repertoire diversity changes with age. Four age groups were formed from the donors: young (average about 17 years), middle-aged (around 39), aged (roughly 58) and long-lived (more than 75). Using the same blood draw, the study looked at two additional independent replicas of 1 million unique cDNA reads for two donors, one aged 18 to 30 and the other aged 80 or older.

The library was obtained by 5' RACE. The sequencer was an Illumina HiSeq 2500. A second about 7 to 12 cycle PCR used a sample-barcoded 5' primer and a J-beta primer mix. A template-switch 5' adaptor carrying 12 random nucleotides introduced a unique molecular identifier onto each TCR beta cDNA molecule. Each sample yielded at least 2.5 million CDR3-containing paired-end reads. First-strand cDNA synthesis was performed from all RNA using the Mint cDNA synthesis kit, with priming by a TRBC-specific oligonucleotide. Following uracil-DNA glycosylase treatment, a first 18-cycle PCR with universal primers M1SS and BC2_uni_R was performed on all cDNA. The study's own analysis went as follows. For normalization, 1 million high-quality reads were randomly selected from each sample, with every read carrying a distinct molecular identifier. Reads sharing molecular identifiers were discarded rather than binned into consensus sequences. CDR3 identification, clonotype clustering and error correction used MiTCR with a Q25 quality threshold and the strictest error-elimination algorithm. A nonparametric unseen species model using Euler transformation provided a lower-bound estimate of total TCR beta diversity. The raw public reads went through TCRdb reprocessing: fastp at Q25, MiXCR clone calling, in-frame beta chains kept. Duplicate CDR3 protein sequences are folded into a single record with the most common DNA and genes. The authors' filters were not applied to this entry. The sample data list more than 1,000,000 distinct CDR3 sequences, and around 27% of these were observed just once. Less than 0.75% of the sample comes from the top ten.

There are a few counts of this clonotype. No antigen is known for it. Base quality data are lacking; no much larger clone is found one base away. The donors were roughly 40 Caucasian individuals from Russia, aged 6 to 90 years, who were systemically healthy. Around 9.7 milliliters of peripheral blood were collected from each donor into EDTA-treated Vacutainer tubes. PBMCs were isolated by Ficoll-Paque density-gradient centrifugation, with at least 7 million obtained per sample. Total RNA was extracted from PBMCs with Trizol reagent, with at least 6 micrograms obtained per sample. For every donor, flow cytometry on a PBMC aliquot measured the percentage of naive CD45RAhigh/CD27high T cells. Summary of the overall study and its limitations: Compared with the aged group, the long-lived group had more naive CD4+ T cells, fewer expanded clones and increased TCR diversity, suggesting age selection. Conclusive comparison of naive and antigen-experienced compartments was prevented by the profiling of bulk unsorted PBMCs. The CMV infection status of donors was not known, potentially confounding age-related changes in expanded clonotypes. The percentage of naive T cells measured by flow cytometry correlated strongly with observed TCR beta diversity. Observed TCR beta diversity per million T cells fell roughly linearly with age, and a significant reduction was already apparent by age approximately 41. Estimates of total diversity based on one million sequenced T cells were regarded as lower bounds and as underestimates.

V loses 5 bases of germline sequence and J loses 0 bases, and the interval between the two ends is 13 bases. CDR3 length: 15 amino acids, cysteine to phenylalanine. The read is trimmed to its CDR3 DNA, 45 bases read in frame from base 1. Sequences MDHEN (CDR1) and SYDVKM (CDR2) are obtained from the germline V gene. These same records also appear under a second study, on T cells of mothers and their children. As noted in the second study: Nine systemically healthy Caucasian individuals served as donors, namely three mothers together with their six children. cDNA synthesis used all of the extracted RNA, with around 1.5 ug of RNA in each 15 ul reaction. In the second PCR, sample barcodes and 2-4 random nucleotides were introduced via the M1S primer. Over 8.5 million TCR beta CDR3 reads were obtained for each mother, and millions of reads were obtained for each child. Thymic selection shapes the output of TCR recombination in a similar way in related and unrelated pairs, and inherited differences have a minor effect. Normalized repertoire overlap was always slightly but never significantly higher in related than unrelated mother-child pairs. With a sensitivity of approximately 93 clones per million clonotypes, no persistent microchimeric T cell clones were detected. The study used deep NGS to compare TCR beta repertoires of mothers and children, seeking features distinguishing related mother-child pairs from unrelated individuals. Mothers averaged approximately 40 +/- 4 years of age and children averaged roughly 12 +/- 4 years. Libraries were sequenced on Illumina HiSeq 2000 with 100+100 nt paired-end reads after adapter ligation with NEBNext reagents. To prevent cross-contamination, the mother and child libraries were prepared a month apart and were sequenced in separate runs. For each donor, somewhere between about 450,000 and 2,200,000 distinct TCR beta clonotypes were identified. Naive TCR beta clonotypes were estimated from low-frequency clonotypes matched to each donor's FACS-determined naive share, without sorting.

The rearranged segments are TRBV28 and TRBJ1-1; no D gene can be assigned with confidence. The clonotype was recovered from a girl aged 2-10 years in good health. Sequencing was done on a sample of blood. The CDR3 protein is CASSRFDPMNTEAFF. DNA sequence: TGTGCCAGCAGTCGTTTCGACCCCATGAACACTGAAGCTTTCTTT. Beyond the CDR3, the reference TRBV28 and TRBJ1-1 genes provide the residues; the full variable domain reads: DVKVTQSSRYLVKRTGEKVFLECVQDMDHENMFWYRQDPGLGLRLIYFSYDVKMKEKGDIPEGYSVSREKKERFSLILESASTNQTSMYLCASSRFDPMNTEAFFGQGTRLTVV.